One sample yielded the 21 T cell receptor beta chains listed below, sequenced in a study of T cell responses to AZD1222 COVID-19 vaccine. The repertoire was sequenced with immunoSEQ multiplex PCR; TCRdb's copy has only in-frame clones and lacks some. The data contain fewer than 90,000 clones, approximately 91% of them seen just once; the ten biggest clones take up about 7%. Sample: peripheral blood, taken 28 days after the second AZD1222 dose. These receptors originate from an adult who received the AZD1222 COVID-19 vaccine.

The chain is built from TRBV3-1 (or the pseudogene TRBV3-2) and TRBJ2-1, with TRBD2 identical over 7 bases. J was trimmed by 5 bases and V by 4 bases; bases with no gene match: 2. The CDR3 has 13 residues. Germline loops: CDR1 LGHDT, CDR2 YNNKEL (reference sequence). CDR3 sequence reads: CASSPAGDNEQFF. DNA for the CDR3: TGTGCCAGCAGCCCGGCGGGGGACAATGAGCAGTTCTTC.

This clone was seen only once. The V gene is TRBV13, the J gene TRBJ2-1; 12 nucleotides agree with TRBD2. Germline lookup yields CDR1 PRHDT and CDR2 FYEKMQ (reference sequence). The CDR3 runs to 19 residues. The trim removed 4 bases at V and 0 bases at J, leaving 10 bases unmatched. The CDR3 sequence is CASSSKLKTSGSSYNEQFF. The CDR3 DNA is TGTGCCAGCAGCTCAAAACTAAAGACTAGCGGGAGCTCCTACAATGAGCAGTTCTTC. The full variable domain, completed using reference TRBV13 and TRBJ2-1, is AAGVIQSPRHLIKEKRETATLKCYPIPRHDTVYWYQQGPGQDPQFLISFYEKMQSDKGSIPDRFSAQQFSDYHSELNMSSLELGDSALYFCASSSKLKTSGSSYNEQFFGPGTRLTVL.

This chain joins TRBV2 and TRBJ1-1; a weak D match, TRBD1 (6 bases). With 5 bases removed from V and 0 bases from J, the gap between germline ends came to 13 bases. This CDR3 has 15 amino acids. Per germline, CDR1 SNHLY and CDR2 FYNNEI. CDR3 sequence reads: CASSHRQELNTEAFF. The CDR3 nucleotides are TGTGCCAGCAGTCATAGACAGGAGTTGAACACTGAAGCTTTCTTT. Looking up the rest from reference TRBV2 and TRBJ1-1 gives the full variable domain: EPEVTQTPSHQVTQMGQEVILRCVPISNHLYFYWYRQILGQKVEFLVSFYNNEISEKSEIFDDQFSVERPDGSNFTLKIRSTKLEDSAMYFCASSHRQELNTEAFFGQGTRLTVV.

The chain uses TRBV28 and TRBJ1-2; 7 bases align to TRBD1. This CDR3 comprises 15 residues. Germline lookup yields CDR1 MDHEN and CDR2 SYDVKM. V lost 6 bases to trimming and J lost 5 bases; unmatched junction nucleotides: 12. The CDR3 region has the DNA TGTGCCAGCAGCGCTGGTGACAGGGCAGTTTATGGCTACACCTTC. Its translation: CASSAGDRAVYGYTF.

J is TRBJ1-5 and V is TRBV6-6; a weak D match, TRBD1 (5 bases). The CDR3 contains 12 residues. V shed 5 bases and J shed 6 bases, with 8 bases lying between them. CDR1 is MNHNY, CDR2 SVGAGI, per germline (reference sequence). The CDR3 coding sequence is TGTGCCAGCAGTCAGGGAATTCAGCCCCAGCATTTT. Translated: CASSQGIQPQHF.

The chain recombines TRBV27 with TRBJ2-1, with TRBD2 matching over 7 bases. Germline V gene lookup returns CDR1 MNHEY and CDR2 SMNVEV (reference sequence). The CDR3 extends over 14 amino acids. V shed 8 bases and J 8 bases; nucleotides not matched to a gene: 12. The CDR3 bases are TGTGCCAGCTGCCTGTCCAGGACTAGGGATGAGCAGTTCTTC. Translated: CASCLSRTRDEQFF.

CDR3 amino acids: CASTDRGNTEAFF. The CDR3 DNA follows: TGTGCCAGCACTGACAGGGGGAACACTGAAGCTTTCTTT. This chain uses TRBV7-8 with TRBJ1-1, with 8 bases fitting TRBD1. CDR1 is SGHVS, CDR2 FQNEAQ, per germline. This CDR3 has 13 amino acids. The V gene end was trimmed by 7 bases and the J gene end by 1 base; junction bases not matched to a gene: 2.

This rearrangement joins TRBV12-5 to TRBJ2-1; TRBD2 matches 11 bases. The CDR3 extends over 16 amino acids. Germline V gene data show CDR1 as LGHNT and CDR2 as FRNRAP. V lost 4 bases and J lost 5; bases outside the gene matches: 7. The CDR3 is CASGWSGLAGDNEQFF. Here the CDR3 DNA reads TGTGCTAGTGGTTGGTCAGGACTAGCGGGCGACAATGAGCAGTTCTTC.

The chain joins TRBV7-2 to TRBJ1-3; perhaps TRBD1 as D (5 bases). Looked up from germline, CDR1 is SGHTA and CDR2 is FQGNSA. The CDR3 is 13 residues long. V lost 2 bases, J lost 8 bases, and 10 bases lay in between. The CDR3 bases are TGTGCCAGCAGCTTATGGGGGGGAGACACCATATATTTT. Its protein product is CASSLWGGDTIYF.

The chain recombines TRBV19 with TRBJ1-3, with 7 bases matching TRBD1. This CDR3 contains 14 residues. V lost 4 bases to trimming and J lost 3 bases; unmatched junction nucleotides: 3. Germline V gene data show CDR1 as LNHDA and CDR2 as SQIVND (reference sequence). As DNA, the CDR3 is TGTGCCAGTAGTAAGGGGGCGCGTGGAAACACCATATATTTT. It is translated as CASSKGARGNTIYF.

This chain joins TRBV20-1 and TRBJ1-2; D not resolved. V was clipped by 5 bases and J by 5 bases, with 6 bases between them. Germline V gene lookup returns CDR1 DFQATT and CDR2 SNEGSKA (reference sequence). This CDR3 contains 10 residues. The CDR3 bases are TGCAGTGCTGCGGATTATGGCTACACCTTC. Translation: CSAADYGYTF.

The chain combines TRBV10-3 with TRBJ2-5, with 11 bases lining up with TRBD2. The CDR3 length is 15 residues. Trimming at V came to 6 bases and at J to 0 bases, leaving 3 bases not matched to a gene. Germline assignment: CDR1 ENHRY and CDR2 SYGVKD. CDR3: CAIREGLADQETQYF. For the CDR3, the DNA is TGTGCCATCAGGGAGGGACTAGCGGACCAAGAGACCCAGTACTTC.

The chain employs TRBV9 and TRBJ1-1; 7 positions match TRBD1. After removal of 4 bases from V and 1 base from J, the junction contained 4 bases not matched to a gene. CDR3 size: 14 residues. Germline V gene lookup returns CDR1 SGDLS and CDR2 YYNGEE. The CDR3 nucleotides are TGTGCCAGCAGCCAGGGGGATTCGAACACTGAAGCTTTCTTT. Its translation is CASSQGDSNTEAFF.

This rearrangement joins TRBV6-1 to TRBJ1-1, with D possibly being TRBD1 (6 bases). Germline CDR1 and CDR2: MNHNS and SASEGT. Trimming pared 4 bases from V and 0 bases from J, leaving 15 bases between. There are 16 residues in the CDR3. CDR3 in amino acids: CASSATGTMMNTEAFF. The CDR3 DNA reads as TGTGCCAGCAGTGCAACCGGGACAATGATGAACACTGAAGCTTTCTTT.

The CDR3 spells CASSYDRPSYEQYF. The CDR3 DNA reads TGTGCCAGCAGTTACGACAGGCCCTCCTACGAGCAGTACTTC. The chain couples TRBV6-5 to TRBJ2-7; a possible D gene is TRBD1 (6 bases). Germline lookup yields CDR1 MNHEY and CDR2 SVGAGI. CDR3 size: 14 residues. The V end lost 2 bases, the J end lost 0 bases, and 8 bases lay between the germline ends.

V is TRBV19 and J is TRBJ1-2, with D tentatively TRBD1 (5 bases). In germline, CDR1 is LNHDA, CDR2 SQIVND (reference sequence). The CDR3 sequence is 15 residues long. V shed 5 bases and J shed 8 bases, with 21 bases lying between them. CDR3 loop: CASSEGSTARSGYTF. The CDR3 coding sequence is TGTGCCAGTAGTGAGGGGAGTACGGCTCGGAGCGGCTACACCTTC.

The CDR3 spells CASSQDELIAETQYF. DNA for the CDR3: TGTGCCAGCAGCCAAGATGAACTTATAGCAGAGACCCAGTACTTC. The chain joins TRBV4-2 to TRBJ2-5, with unresolved D. CDR1 and CDR2 (germline): LGHNA, YNFKEQ. The V and J ends lost 0 bases and 4 bases respectively, with 12 bases between them. There are 15 residues in the CDR3.

V and J are TRBV7-9 and TRBJ2-3, with unresolved D. Germline CDR1 and CDR2: SEHNR and FQNEAQ (reference sequence). CDR3 size: 12 residues. V lost 4 bases and J lost 0, with 2 bases in between. The CDR3 coding sequence is TGTGCCAGCAGCTCCAGCACAGATACGCAGTATTTT. Translated: CASSSSTDTQYF.

CDR3 sequence (DNA): TGTGCCAGCAGCTTAGTTCGGGCTAACTATGGCTACACCTTC. This codes for CASSLVRANYGYTF. J is TRBJ1-2 and V is TRBV7-9; D call uncertain. V lost 1 base and J 0 bases, leaving 6 bases between the germline ends. The CDR3 contains 14 residues. Germline V CDR1 and CDR2: SEHNR, FQNEAQ (reference sequence). The full variable domain, in which reference TRBV7-9 and TRBJ1-2 provide the parts outside the CDR3, is DTGVSQNPRHKITKRGQNVTFRCDPISEHNRLYWYRQTLGQGPEFLTYFQNEAQLEKSRLLSDRFSAERPKGSFSTLEIQRTEQGDSAMYLCASSLVRANYGYTFGSGTRLTVV.

J is TRBJ1-1 and V is TRBV5-8, with 10 positions matching TRBD1. The CDR3 spans 16 residues. V shed 3 bases and J 5 bases; nucleotides not matched to a gene: 10. CDR1 SGHTS and CDR2 YDEGEE come from the germline V gene. CDR3 in amino acids: CASSSRDRGVGTEAFF. The CDR3 DNA reads as TGTGCCAGCAGCTCCCGGGACAGGGGAGTGGGAACTGAAGCTTTCTTT.

The genes are TRBV7-2 and TRBJ1-4; D is uncertain. The V end was cut by 7 bases, the J end by 0 bases, with 9 bases between. Germline values: CDR1 SGHTA, CDR2 FQGNSA. This CDR3 has 14 residues. CDR3 bases: TGTGCCAGCATGAGAGACGCAACTAATGAAAAACTGTTTTTT. Residues: CASMRDATNEKLFF.